One and the same sample provided the 11 T cell receptor beta chains below, sequenced in a study of a mutant IDH1 vaccine in newly diagnosed glioma. Sequencing was performed with immunoSEQ multiplex PCR; in TCRdb, only in-frame clones are kept and a portion is missing. There are around 18,000 clones in the sample; 95% occur only once, and around 3.5% lies in the top ten. This sample's time point: baseline, week 1 (first vaccination visit). Treatment: pre-vaccination baseline after standard-of-care therapy. The source material was peripheral blood mononuclear cells (PBMCs), sampled from a glioma patient treated with radiotherapy, temozolomide or both. Receptor source: a young woman with glioma. Some clones in this sample may be carry-over from other donors' samples.

This clone was observed a single time. The rearrangement joins TRBV7-2 to TRBJ2-1, with 7 bases identical to TRBD2. J gave up 9 bases and V 1 base, and 6 bases lay outside the gene matches. The CDR3 runs 14 residues. CDR1 is SGHTA and CDR2 is FQGNSA in the germline V gene. CDR3 loop: CASSLVHGEGEQFF. The DNA of the CDR3 is TGTGCCAGCAGCTTAGTGCACGGGGAGGGTGAGCAGTTCTTC.

This chain connects TRBV18 to TRBJ1-5; tentatively, D is TRBD1 (5 bases). Trimming stripped 1 base from V and 2 bases from J, with 9 bases between. The CDR3 consists of 15 residues. The germline gives CDR1 KGHSH, CDR2 LQKENI. The CDR3 sequence is CASSPQGMGNQPQHF. CDR3 nucleotide sequence: TGTGCCAGCTCACCACAGGGGATGGGCAATCAGCCCCAGCATTTT.

V gene TRBV2 combines with J gene TRBJ1-1, with TRBD1 matching 10 bases. With V trimmed by 6 bases and J by 11 bases, 12 bases remained unmatched. Per germline, CDR1 SNHLY and CDR2 FYNNEI. This CDR3 has 14 residues. The CDR3 sequence is CASRPGTGAKSAFF. The DNA for the CDR3 is TGTGCCAGCAGACCCGGGACAGGGGCGAAGAGCGCTTTCTTT.

In its sample, this clone was seen a few times. The CDR3 DNA sequence: TGTGCCAGTAGTATATGGGACAGGGGGGACACCGGGGAGCTGTTTTTT. This translates into CASSIWDRGDTGELFF. The chain combines TRBV19 with TRBJ2-2; 11 bases match TRBD1. The CDR3 is 16 amino acids. The junction had 2 bases not matched to a gene; V was cut back by 2 bases and J by 3 bases. Germline V lookup: CDR1 LNHDA, CDR2 SQIVND (reference sequence).

This sequence joins TRBV9 and TRBJ1-6; D ambiguous. The germline gives CDR1 SGDLS, CDR2 YYNGEE. Trimming removed 7 bases from V and 7 bases from J, with 12 bases in between. The CDR3 sequence is 13 residues long. CDR3: CASAPQVNSPLHF. The DNA of the CDR3 is TGTGCCAGCGCCCCCCAAGTAAATTCACCCCTCCACTTT. Supplemented by reference TRBV9 and TRBJ1-6, the full variable domain reads DSGVTQTPKHLITATGQRVTLRCSPRSGDLSVYWYQQSLDQGLQFLIQYYNGEERAKGNILERFSAQQFPDLHSELNLSSLELGDSALYFCASAPQVNSPLHFGNGTRLTVT.

The genes are TRBV27 and TRBJ2-7; TRBD2 might be the D (5 bases). The CDR3 runs to 16 residues. CDR1 MNHEY and CDR2 SMNVEV come from the germline V gene (reference sequence). Trimming took 0 bases from V and 5 from J, leaving 17 bases between them. CDR3 coding DNA: TGTGCCAGCAGTTTATCCTGGAGCGGACCTCGGGACGAGCAGTACTTC. This codes for CASSLSWSGPRDEQYF.

This chain uses TRBV7-9 with TRBJ1-2; no clear D gene. The CDR3 totals 17 residues. Germline V lookup: CDR1 SEHNR, CDR2 FQNEAQ (reference sequence). Trimming stripped 1 base from V and 4 bases from J, with 19 bases between. The CDR3 nucleotides are TGTGCCAGCAGCTTAGAGGGAGATATGGGCCGGGCCTATGGCTACACCTTC. The encoded protein is CASSLEGDMGRAYGYTF. The full variable domain, in which reference TRBV7-9 and TRBJ1-2 provide the parts outside the CDR3, is DTGVSQNPRHKITKRGQNVTFRCDPISEHNRLYWYRQTLGQGPEFLTYFQNEAQLEKSRLLSDRFSAERPKGSFSTLEIQRTEQGDSAMYLCASSLEGDMGRAYGYTFGSGTRLTVV.

The V call is TRBV7-9, the J call TRBJ2-5; the D is unclear. CDR3 length: 12 residues. V lost 3 bases and J lost 5, with 7 bases in between. Looked up from germline, CDR1 is SEHNR and CDR2 is FQNEAQ (reference sequence). The CDR3 loop is CASSFKGETQYF. CDR3 sequence (DNA): TGTGCCAGCAGCTTTAAAGGGGAGACCCAGTACTTC.

J is TRBJ1-1 and V is TRBV10-3; maybe TRBD1 (5 bases). The CDR3 totals 14 residues. CDR1 and CDR2 (germline): ENHRY, SYGVKD. Trimming pared 4 bases from V and 3 bases from J, leaving 12 bases between. The CDR3 nucleotides are TGTGCCATCAGTGTGGGGGGGTGGGACACTGAAGCTTTCTTT. It translates to CAISVGGWDTEAFF.

The genes are TRBV7-2 and TRBJ2-5, with 7 bases aligning to TRBD1. The length of the CDR3 is 14 residues. Germline assignment: CDR1 SGHTA and CDR2 FQGNSA. The ends lost 4 bases at V and 5 bases at J; junction bases unmatched: 7. CDR3 coding DNA: TGTGCCAGCAGCTCCCCAGGGGGTGCGGAGACCCAGTACTTC. Translation: CASSSPGGAETQYF.

The rearrangement uses TRBV7-9 and TRBJ2-7; D unresolved. The V gene's germline CDR1 is SEHNR and CDR2 FQNEAQ (reference sequence). CDR3 size: 15 residues. V lost 2 bases and J 3 bases, leaving 14 bases between the germline ends. The CDR3 here is CASSLNAVQSYEQYF. As DNA, the CDR3 is TGTGCCAGCAGCTTAAATGCGGTCCAAAGCTACGAGCAGTACTTC. The full variable domain, its missing parts supplied by reference TRBV7-9 and TRBJ2-7, is DTGVSQNPRHKITKRGQNVTFRCDPISEHNRLYWYRQTLGQGPEFLTYFQNEAQLEKSRLLSDRFSAERPKGSFSTLEIQRTEQGDSAMYLCASSLNAVQSYEQYFGPGTRLTVT.